This TCR beta chain comes out of a study of cytomegalovirus exposure and HLA in healthy donors. The ends lost 1 base at V and 7 bases at J; junction bases unmatched: 2. In germline, CDR1 is SGHTA, CDR2 FQGNSA. This CDR3 region has 13 residues. In the PCR, 60 Vbeta and 13 Jbeta primers were used. Generated by immunoSEQ multiplex PCR, the TCRdb table keeps only in-frame clones and is missing some. The sample carries about 140,000 clones, about four fifths recorded once. Overall study findings and caveats: Later analysis identified around 15,000 TCR beta sequences associated with HLA alleles, using a false discovery rate threshold of 0.05. TRBV6-2, TRBV6-3 and other indistinguishable V segments were excluded. More clonal expansion characterized HLA-associated TCR beta chains than equally common others in a later analysis. In a later analysis, several top co-occurrence clusters appeared linked to parvovirus B19, influenza, CMV and Epstein-Barr virus.

With regard to this clone: Its antigen is not identified.

What was sequenced was PBMCs. The sequence derives from a man younger than 30 in good health and CMV-seropositive. The chain is built from TRBV7-2 and TRBJ1-2, with 8 bases that match TRBD1. CDR3 region: CASSLGTGSGYTF. The CDR3 nucleotides are TGTGCCAGCAGCTTAGGGACAGGGAGTGGCTACACCTTC.